This note documents a single T cell receptor (beta chain) sequence. What it binds is unknown. Germline-derived CDR1 and CDR2 are MNHNY and SVGAGI (reference sequence). The CDR3 extends over 13 amino acids. Trimming shortened V by 4 bases and J by 0 bases, and 6 bases separated the two germline ends. The data were obtained in a study of shared clonotypes between healthy human individuals. Study information: The plates for each donor numbered three CD4 naive, three CD4 memory, two CD8 naive and one CD8 memory. Study-level findings and limits: It was only blood that was sampled, and tissue repertoires likely differ. When compared with the clonotypes that were shared by all four sorted-subset donors, the non-shared clonotypes turned out to have lower generation probabilities.

The authors divided CD4+ cells into CD45RA+ naive and CD45RA-negative memory subsets. TCRdb's table, derived via immunoSEQ multiplex PCR, lists solely in-frame clones and lacks some. The sample includes over 850,000 clones, approximately 80% of them seen just once. This sequence joins TRBV6-6 and TRBJ1-1; D ambiguous. Sequenced material: memory CD4+ T cells from PBMCs. The subset denotes: CD45RA-negative fraction. The receptor comes from a man aged 18 to 30 in good health. Some clones in this sample may be carry-over from other donors' samples. CDR3 loop: CASSWVMNTEAFF. The CDR3 DNA follows: TGTGCCAGCAGTTGGGTCATGAACACTGAAGCTTTCTTT.